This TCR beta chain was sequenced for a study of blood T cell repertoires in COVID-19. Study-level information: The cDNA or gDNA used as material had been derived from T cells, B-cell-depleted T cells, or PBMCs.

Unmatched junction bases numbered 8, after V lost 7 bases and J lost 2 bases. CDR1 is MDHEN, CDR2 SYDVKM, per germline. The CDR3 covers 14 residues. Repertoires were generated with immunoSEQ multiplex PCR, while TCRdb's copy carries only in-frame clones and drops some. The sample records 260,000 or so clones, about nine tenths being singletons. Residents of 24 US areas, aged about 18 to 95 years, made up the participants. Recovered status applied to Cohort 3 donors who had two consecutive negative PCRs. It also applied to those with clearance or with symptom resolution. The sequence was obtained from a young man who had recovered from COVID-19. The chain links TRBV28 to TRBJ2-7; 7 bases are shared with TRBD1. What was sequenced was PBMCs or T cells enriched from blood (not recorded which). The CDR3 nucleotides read TGTGCCAGCATGGTAACCGGACAGGCCTACGAGCAGTACTTC. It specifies CASMVTGQAYEQYF.